This T cell receptor (beta chain) was identified during a study of blood T cell repertoires in COVID-19. Clones were read by immunoSEQ multiplex PCR, and TCRdb kept only the in-frame ones, dropping some. The sample holds some 170,000 clones; around 90% are singletons and the top ten take around 1.5%. This CDR3 is 17 amino acids long. V was pared by 2 bases and J by 0 bases, with 4 bases of the junction left unmatched. Germline-derived CDR1 and CDR2 are MNHNS and SASEGT. This receptor was identified in a woman in her 50s with acute or convalescent COVID-19. This chain joins TRBV6-1 and TRBJ1-1, with 12 bases fitting TRBD1. The sample comprised peripheral blood. This CDR3 reads CASSEIGTGGVNTEAFF. The CDR3 nucleotides read TGTGCCAGCAGTGAAATCGGGACAGGGGGCGTGAACACTGAAGCTTTCTTT.